Below, 21 T cell receptor beta chains from the same sample are listed, as sequenced in a study of blood T cell repertoires in COVID-19. The method was immunoSEQ multiplex PCR; TCRdb's version includes in-frame clones alone and lacks a portion of them. The data hold over 150,000 clones, with around 79% observed a single time. The sample taken for sequencing was peripheral blood. The source is a woman between 65 and 79 years old with acute or convalescent COVID-19.

J is TRBJ2-1 and V is TRBV5-1, with 12 bases identical to TRBD2. After removal of 2 bases from V and 3 bases from J, the junction contained 3 bases not matched to a gene. Germline-derived CDR1 and CDR2 are SGHRS and YFSETQ. The CDR3 has 16 residues. CDR3 DNA: TGCGCCAGCAGCTTAGAACTAGCGGGAGGCTACAATGAGCAGTTCTTC. Protein sequence: CASSLELAGGYNEQFF.

The rearrangement joins TRBV6-2 or TRBV6-3 to TRBJ2-3, with D possibly being TRBD2 (5 bases). Germline values: CDR1 MNHEY, CDR2 SVGEGT. V was shortened by 2 bases and J by 11 bases, with 8 bases between the two germline ends. The CDR3 contains 11 residues. CDR3 in DNA: TGTGCCAGCAGTTACCGGGAAAGGCAGTATTTT. It codes for CASSYRERQYF.

The chain combines TRBV7-8 with TRBJ2-1, with 8 nucleotides matching TRBD2. CDR1 is SGHVS, CDR2 FQNEAQ, per germline. The CDR3 contains 17 residues. Trimming took 4 bases from V and 0 from J; bases not matched to a gene: 8. The CDR3 region has the DNA TGTGCCAGCAGCTGGAGACTAGCGCGGAGCTCCTACAATGAGCAGTTCTTC. It is translated as CASSWRLARSSYNEQFF.

The chain has TRBV2 and TRBJ2-3; the match to TRBD1 covers 11 bases. CDR1 is SNHLY, CDR2 FYNNEI, per germline. The V and J ends lost 8 bases and 3 bases, in that order; junction bases with no gene match: 4. The CDR3 totals 14 residues. As DNA, the CDR3 is TGTGCCAGCCCTGGGACAGGGGGAACAGATACGCAGTATTTT. Its protein is CASPGTGGTDTQYF.

V gene TRBV15 combines with J gene TRBJ2-7; 9 bases align to TRBD2. Germline V CDR1 and CDR2: LNHNV, YYDKDF (reference sequence). The CDR3 totals 18 residues. With V trimmed by 0 bases and J by 2 bases, 11 bases remained unmatched. This CDR3 reads CATSRDLGLALSTYEQYF. CDR3 nucleotides: TGTGCCACCAGCAGAGATCTGGGACTAGCTCTTTCCACCTACGAGCAGTACTTC. Based on the CDR3 plus reference TRBV15 and TRBJ2-7, the full variable domain is DAMVIQNPRYQVTQFGKPVTLSCSQTLNHNVMYWYQQKSSQAPKLLFHYYDKDFNNEADTPDNFQSRRPNTSFCFLDIRSPGLGDTAMYLCATSRDLGLALSTYEQYFGPGTRLTVT.

This chain's CDR3 is CASSDEARHEQFF. The CDR3 nucleotides read TGTGCCAGCAGTGACGAGGCCCGGCATGAGCAGTTCTTC. This chain links TRBV2 with TRBJ2-1, with D unresolved. The CDR3 loop spans 13 amino acids. Germline values: CDR1 SNHLY, CDR2 FYNNEI. The ends were cut back, 3 bases at V and 8 bases at J, with 11 bases in the middle.

This chain joins TRBV3-1 (or the pseudogene TRBV3-2) and TRBJ1-6; TRBD1 aligns across 7 bases. CDR1 is LGHDT and CDR2 is YNNKEL in the germline V gene (reference sequence). The CDR3 is made up of 16 amino acids. V lost 1 base and J lost 3; bases outside the gene matches: 3. CDR3 in DNA: TGTGCCAGCAGCCAAGGACAGGGAGTCTATAATTCACCCCTCCACTTT. Translating gives CASSQGQGVYNSPLHF.

The chain combines TRBV6-6 with TRBJ1-4; TRBD1 might be the D (5 bases). This CDR3 spans 21 amino acids. Trimming left V 6 bases short and J 3 bases short, with 32 bases between. The germline CDR1 and CDR2 sequences are MNHNY and SVGAGI (reference sequence). The CDR3 region is CASSNQRQPLARLGPNEKLFF. The CDR3 nucleotides are TGTGCCAGCAGCAACCAGAGACAGCCTTTGGCCAGACTGGGGCCTAATGAAAAACTGTTTTTT.

The chain links TRBV7-9 to TRBJ1-2, with 9 bases aligning to TRBD1. Germline values: CDR1 SEHNR, CDR2 FQNEAQ (reference sequence). This CDR3 comprises 13 residues. V dropped 8 bases and J dropped 5; count of bases not matched to a gene: 6. The DNA for the CDR3 is TGTGCCAGCCTCGGACAGGGGAGGTATGGCTACACCTTC. It encodes CASLGQGRYGYTF.

The V call is TRBV7-2, the J call TRBJ2-7; TRBD2 agrees at 12 bases. CDR3 length equals 15 residues. CDR1 and CDR2 (germline): SGHTA, FQGNSA. After removal of 5 bases from V and 1 base from J, the junction contained 3 bases not matched to a gene. The CDR3 here is CASSRTSGTSYEQYF. CDR3 sequence (DNA): TGTGCCAGCAGCCGGACTAGCGGGACGTCCTACGAGCAGTACTTC.

The genes are TRBV29-1 and TRBJ2-5; TRBD2 matches 7 bases. The CDR3 is 12 amino acids. Germline CDR1 and CDR2: SQVTM and ANQGSEA. Germline trimming cut 6 bases from V and 3 bases from J; bases unmatched to any gene: 4. The CDR3 region is CSVGTIKETQYF. The CDR3 DNA reads TGCAGCGTGGGGACTATAAAAGAGACCCAGTACTTC.

This clone has only one observation. This chain connects TRBV5-4 to TRBJ2-2; 8 bases are shared with TRBD2. The CDR3 has 13 amino acids. Trimming took 4 bases from V and 6 from J; bases not matched to a gene: 2. Germline-derived CDR1 and CDR2 are SGHNT and YYREEE (reference sequence). The CDR3 here is CASSRLASGELFF. The CDR3 coding sequence is TGTGCCAGCAGCCGACTAGCGTCCGGGGAGCTGTTTTTT. Variable domain in full (rest from reference TRBV5-4 and TRBJ2-2): ETGVTQSPTHLIKTRGQQVTLRCSSQSGHNTVSWYQQALGQGPQFIFQYYREEENGRGNFPPRFSGLQFPNYSSELNVNALELDDSALYLCASSRLASGELFFGEGSRLTVL.

The J gene is TRBJ2-3, the V gene TRBV24-1; TRBD1 matches at 9 bases. Germline assignment: CDR1 KGHDR and CDR2 SFDVKD. V lost 4 bases, J lost 4 bases, and 11 bases stayed unmatched. This CDR3 is built from 17 residues. The CDR3 nucleotides are TGTGCCACCAGTGACCAAACAGGGGGCGCCAGGCCAGATACGCAGTATTTT. Protein: CATSDQTGGARPDTQYF.

Here the CDR3 DNA reads TGCGCCAGCAGTGAGTGGGGACAGGGGGCCTACGAGCAGTACTTC. It is translated as CASSEWGQGAYEQYF. The chain combines TRBV10-2 with TRBJ2-7, with TRBD1 matching over 11 bases. The CDR3 spans 15 residues. J lost 2 bases, V lost 1 base, and 1 base had no gene match. Germline-derived CDR1 and CDR2 are WSHSY and SAAADI.

V usage is TRBV12-3 or TRBV12-4 and J usage is TRBJ2-5, with D possibly being TRBD1 (5 bases). V was cut by 7 bases and J by 1 base, with 10 bases left in between. The CDR3 has 13 residues. As DNA, the CDR3 is TGTGCCAGCACCCGGACATTCCAAGAGACCCAGTACTTC. As protein: CASTRTFQETQYF.

This chain uses TRBV4-2 with TRBJ2-7, with a possible D match to TRBD1 (5 bases). Trimming left V 5 bases short and J 3 bases short, with 14 bases between. The CDR3 is 14 residues long. Looked up from germline, CDR1 is LGHNA and CDR2 is YNFKEQ. CDR3: CASSTQDASYEQYF. CDR3 DNA: TGTGCCAGCAGCACACAGGACGCGAGCTACGAGCAGTACTTC.

V usage is TRBV18 and J usage is TRBJ2-3; 9 positions agree with TRBD1. Germline V gene sequence: CDR1 KGHSH, CDR2 LQKENI. After removal of 5 bases from V and 1 base from J, the junction contained 4 bases not matched to a gene. This CDR3 spans 15 amino acids. The CDR3 reads CASSKTGGRTDTQYF. The CDR3 region has the DNA TGTGCCAGCTCAAAAACAGGGGGCCGCACAGATACGCAGTATTTT.

This clone was detected ten times or more. The chain is built from TRBV5-1 and TRBJ2-7, with 12 bases that match TRBD2. This CDR3 comprises 15 residues. Germline CDR1 and CDR2: SGHRS and YFSETQ. J lost 5 bases, V lost 4 bases, and 7 bases had no gene match. CDR3 in amino acids: CASSMTSGRIHEQYF. For the CDR3, the DNA is TGCGCCAGCAGCATGACTAGCGGGAGAATCCACGAGCAGTACTTC.

V usage is TRBV9 and J usage is TRBJ1-3; D remains unclear. V shed 4 bases and J shed 3 bases, with 11 bases lying between them. The CDR3 sequence is 14 residues long. Germline V gives CDR1 SGDLS, CDR2 YYNGEE. The CDR3 DNA reads as TGTGCCAGCAGCATAGCGCGGGATGGAAACACCATATATTTT. Translation gives CASSIARDGNTIYF.

In its sample, this clone was seen a few times. The CDR3 reads CASSPIRQGADTQYF. CDR3 in DNA: TGTGCCAGCAGTCCGATTCGACAAGGGGCAGATACGCAGTATTTT. This chain joins TRBV7-9 and TRBJ2-3; D possibly corresponds to TRBD1 (5 bases). Germline values: CDR1 SEHNR, CDR2 FQNEAQ (reference sequence). The CDR3 contains 15 residues. V was clipped by 6 bases and J by 4 bases, with 17 bases between them.

Here the CDR3 DNA reads TGTGCCAGCAGCTTACTGGGAGGGAACGCTGGCTACACCTTC. Protein: CASSLLGGNAGYTF. The J gene is TRBJ1-2, the V gene TRBV7-9; no definite D call. The CDR3 sequence is 14 residues long. Germline loops: CDR1 SEHNR, CDR2 FQNEAQ (reference sequence). V lost 2 bases to trimming and J lost 7 bases, with 14 bases between them.